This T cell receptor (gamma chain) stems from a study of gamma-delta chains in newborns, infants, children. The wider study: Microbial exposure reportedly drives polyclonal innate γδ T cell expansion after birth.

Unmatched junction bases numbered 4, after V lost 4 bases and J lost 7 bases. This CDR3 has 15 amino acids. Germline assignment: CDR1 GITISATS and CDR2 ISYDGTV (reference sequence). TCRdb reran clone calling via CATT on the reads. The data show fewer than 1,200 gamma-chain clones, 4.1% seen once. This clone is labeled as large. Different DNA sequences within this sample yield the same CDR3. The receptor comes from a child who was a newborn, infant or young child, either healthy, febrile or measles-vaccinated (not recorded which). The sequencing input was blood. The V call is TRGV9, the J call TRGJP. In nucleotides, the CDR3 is TGTGCCTTGTGGGAAGCCGAGTTGGGCAAAAAAATCAAGGTATTT. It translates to CALWEAELGKKIKVF.